This T cell receptor beta chain came from a study of siplizumab effects on memory and regulatory T cells. The study, taken as a whole, reports: Proof of suppressive function in proliferating Tregs from siplizumab cultures was not established. Mapping to unstimulated subsets was achieved for only a minor fraction of alloreactive clones. Siplizumab brought about a significant reduction in alloreactive sequences traceable to unstimulated CD4+ memory cells.

The assay looked at roughly 9.4 x 10^4 TCR templates in each sample. TCRdb's table, derived via immunoSEQ multiplex PCR, lists solely in-frame clones and lacks some. The sample holds some 99,000 clones, approximately 90% seen once. Notes on this clone: Its specificity is unknown.

Germline CDR1 and CDR2: ENHRY and SYGVKD. This CDR3 region has 14 residues. Trimming pared 4 bases from V and 3 bases from J, leaving 10 bases between. This clonotype was obtained from a human donor in good health. The genes are TRBV10-3 and TRBJ1-5, with a tentative D call TRBD1 (5 bases). Sample: Tregs sorted from blood. The CDR3 bases are TGTGCCATCAGTGTAACAGGAGACAATCAGCCCCAGCATTTT. It encodes CAISVTGDNQPQHF.